This paragraph covers one TCR beta chain sequence. The CDR3 length is 14 residues. CDR1 and CDR2 from the germline V gene are SGDLS and YYNGEE. J was trimmed by 6 bases and V by 0 bases; bases with no gene match: 3. This entry comes from a study of blood T cell repertoires in COVID-19. Assay: immunoSEQ multiplex PCR; the TCRdb copy retains only in-frame clones and omits some. This sample has 150,000 or so clones, with around 83% found just once. Material for sequencing was PBMCs or T cells enriched from blood (not recorded which). J is TRBJ2-3 and V is TRBV9, with 8 positions matching TRBD2. The clonotype comes from a man aged 50-59 years who had recovered from COVID-19. The CDR3 sequence is CASSVAGGWDTQYF. The CDR3 nucleotides are TGTGCCAGCAGCGTAGCGGGGGGGTGGGATACGCAGTATTTT.